What follows are 18 T cell receptor beta chains derived from one specimen sequenced in a study of blood T cell repertoires in COVID-19. The assay was immunoSEQ multiplex PCR, and TCRdb's table has in-frame clones only and misses some. The repertoire holds 100,000 to 150,000 clones, with 88% as singletons. Sequencing was done on a sample of peripheral blood. These receptors originate from a man over 45 with acute or convalescent COVID-19.

A few counts support this clone. J is TRBJ2-7 and V is TRBV14; D gene ambiguous. The CDR3 is made up of 15 amino acids. V dropped 3 bases and J dropped 0 bases, with 12 bases sitting between them. CDR1 and CDR2 from the germline V gene are SGHDN and FVKESK. The CDR3 region is CASSQGYRDSYEQYF. CDR3 DNA: TGTGCCAGCAGCCAGGGCTATAGAGACTCCTACGAGCAGTACTTC.

The chain is built from TRBV6-2 or TRBV6-3 and TRBJ2-1, with D maybe TRBD2 (5 bases). CDR1 and CDR2 from the germline V gene are MNHEY and SVGEGT. The CDR3 contains 13 residues. The V gene lost 1 base and the J gene lost 5 bases, with 6 bases spanning the gap. The CDR3 nucleotides read TGTGCCAGCAGTTACTGGCGGGACAATGAGCAGTTCTTC. Its protein product is CASSYWRDNEQFF.

V gene TRBV11-2 combines with J gene TRBJ1-4, with D possibly TRBD1 on 6 matching bases. V was trimmed by 1 base and J by 7 bases, leaving 16 bases between them. Looked up from germline, CDR1 is SGHAT and CDR2 is FQNNGV. The CDR3 extends over 16 amino acids. CDR3 amino acids: CASSLGAGRGSEKLFF. The CDR3 DNA reads TGTGCCAGCAGCTTAGGAGCTGGCAGGGGAAGTGAAAAACTGTTTTTT.

The chain recombines TRBV4-1 with TRBJ2-2; 7 positions match TRBD1. With 0 bases clipped from V and 0 bases from J, the junction kept 7 bases outside the gene matches. The germline V gene encodes CDR1 MGHRA and CDR2 YSYEKL. The CDR3 spans 18 residues. The CDR3 loop is CASSQEPGQRSNTGELFF. In DNA, the CDR3 is TGCGCCAGCAGCCAAGAACCGGGACAGCGATCGAACACCGGGGAGCTGTTTTTT.

This chain uses TRBV7-9 with TRBJ2-5; no definite D call. This CDR3 is built from 13 residues. CDR1 and CDR2 (germline): SEHNR, FQNEAQ (reference sequence). With 3 bases removed from V and 5 bases from J, the gap between germline ends came to 10 bases. CDR3 in amino acids: CASSFDIRETQYF. For the CDR3, the DNA is TGTGCCAGCAGCTTTGACATCCGGGAGACCCAGTACTTC.

For the CDR3, the DNA is TGCGCCAGCAGCCTCTTACGGGACACCGGGGAGCTGTTTTTT. Translation: CASSLLRDTGELFF. V and J are TRBV5-1 and TRBJ2-2; no reliable D call. Germline V CDR1 and CDR2: SGHRS, YFSETQ. The CDR3 is 14 amino acids. V was trimmed by 4 bases and J by 3 bases, leaving 10 bases between them. Based on the CDR3 plus reference TRBV5-1 and TRBJ2-2, the full variable domain is KAGVTQTPRYLIKTRGQQVTLSCSPISGHRSVSWYQQTPGQGLQFLFEYFSETQRNKGNFPGRFSGRQFSNSRSEMNVSTLELGDSALYLCASSLLRDTGELFFGEGSRLTVL.

The J gene is TRBJ2-3, the V gene TRBV9, with D perhaps matching TRBD1 (5 bases). CDR3 size: 16 residues. The V end lost 3 bases, the J end lost 5 bases, and 19 bases lay between the germline ends. Per germline, CDR1 SGDLS and CDR2 YYNGEE. Here the CDR3 reads CASSALPGQGRDTQYF. The CDR3 DNA follows: TGTGCCAGCAGCGCCCTACCTGGCCAGGGCCGAGATACGCAGTATTTT. The complete variable domain, with remaining parts taken from reference TRBV9 and TRBJ2-3, reads DSGVTQTPKHLITATGQRVTLRCSPRSGDLSVYWYQQSLDQGLQFLIQYYNGEERAKGNILERFSAQQFPDLHSELNLSSLELGDSALYFCASSALPGQGRDTQYFGPGTRLTVL.

This chain joins TRBV6-6 and TRBJ1-1; D is unclear. The CDR3 spans 11 residues. Trimming left V 7 bases short and J 9 bases short, with 12 bases between. Germline CDR1 and CDR2: MNHNY and SVGAGI (reference sequence). CDR3 nucleotides: TGTGCCAGCATAGCGACTCGGCAAGCTTTCTTT. Amino acid sequence: CASIATRQAFF.

The rearrangement links TRBV13 to TRBJ1-6, with 8 bases aligning to TRBD1. Germline-derived CDR1 and CDR2 are PRHDT and FYEKMQ (reference sequence). V was clipped by 0 bases and J by 9 bases; unmatched bases: 1. The CDR3 contains 14 residues. The CDR3: CASSLGRGLSPLHF. As DNA, the CDR3 is TGTGCCAGCAGCTTAGGCAGGGGGCTTTCACCCCTCCACTTT.

The chain combines TRBV28 with TRBJ1-4, with D perhaps matching TRBD1 (5 bases). The CDR3 is 15 amino acids. Trimming stripped 2 bases from V and 7 bases from J, with 14 bases between. CDR1 is MDHEN and CDR2 is SYDVKM in the germline V gene. CDR3 nucleotides: TGTGCCAGCAGTTTAAGCCAGGGCGGTACTGAAAAACTGTTTTTT. Protein sequence: CASSLSQGGTEKLFF. The variable domain in full, with the rest retrieved from reference TRBV28 and TRBJ1-4, is DVKVTQSSRYLVKRTGEKVFLECVQDMDHENMFWYRQDPGLGLRLIYFSYDVKMKEKGDIPEGYSVSREKKERFSLILESASTNQTSMYLCASSLSQGGTEKLFFGSGTQLSVL.

This clone was seen a handful of times. The rearrangement joins TRBV29-1 to TRBJ1-2; D is unclear. The CDR3 has 12 amino acids. With 4 bases removed from V and 4 bases from J, the gap between germline ends came to 10 bases. Per the germline V gene, CDR1 is SQVTM and CDR2 is ANQGSEA. CDR3 nucleotides: TGCAGCGTTGTGTCCAGTTCCTATGGCTACACCTTC. Its translation is CSVVSSSYGYTF.

The chain recombines TRBV6-6 with TRBJ1-2; D remains ambiguous. Germline V CDR1 and CDR2: MNHNY, SVGAGI (reference sequence). This CDR3 comprises 12 residues. Between the trimmed V and J ends, which lost 7 bases and 8 bases, there was a span of 14 bases. The DNA of the CDR3 is TGTGCCAGCACCTTCGGTCGGAGGGGCTACACCTTC. It yields the protein CASTFGRRGYTF.

The CDR3 region has the DNA TGCGCCAGCAGCCCTCCTCTAGCGGGAGTTGAGCAGTACTTC. Protein: CASSPPLAGVEQYF. The chain has TRBV5-1 and TRBJ2-7, with 10 bases identical to TRBD2. CDR3 size: 14 residues. The V gene end was trimmed by 4 bases and the J gene end by 7 bases; junction bases not matched to a gene: 8. Germline V gives CDR1 SGHRS, CDR2 YFSETQ.

V gene TRBV5-1 combines with J gene TRBJ1-4; weak D call: TRBD1 (5 bases). Trimming took off 3 bases at V and 0 bases at J, with 15 bases between the two ends. This CDR3 has 17 residues. CDR1 is SGHRS, CDR2 YFSETQ, per germline. DNA of the CDR3: TGCGCCAGCAGCTCCGGGGGAAGCGGTGCAACTAATGAAAAACTGTTTTTT. It encodes CASSSGGSGATNEKLFF.

This clone was seen a handful of times. The chain links TRBV18 to TRBJ1-2, with D maybe TRBD1 (5 bases). V lost 9 bases and J lost 1, with 15 bases in between. CDR1 is KGHSH and CDR2 is LQKENI in the germline V gene. The CDR3 has 14 residues. CDR3 DNA sequence: TGTGCCAGTTCAGCGGGGGATTATAACTATGGCTACACCTTC. Protein sequence: CASSAGDYNYGYTF.

This rearrangement joins TRBV12-3 or TRBV12-4 to TRBJ1-1; D is undetermined. The CDR3 runs 12 residues. V lost 5 bases and J 2 bases, leaving 6 bases between the germline ends. CDR3 in DNA: TGTGCCAGCAGTATCAGTAACACTGAAGCTTTCTTT. Residues: CASSISNTEAFF.

The CDR3 reads CASRLDRVTGELFF. The CDR3 DNA is TGTGCCAGCCGCCTGGACAGGGTTACCGGGGAGCTGTTTTTT. J is TRBJ2-2 and V is TRBV5-4; 8 positions match TRBD1. Losses at the gene ends were 7 bases for V and 5 bases for J; bases not matched to a gene: 7. From germline, CDR1 is SGHNT and CDR2 YYREEE (reference sequence). This CDR3 comprises 14 residues. The whole variable domain, filled in from reference TRBV5-4 and TRBJ2-2, reads ETGVTQSPTHLIKTRGQQVTLRCSSQSGHNTVSWYQQALGQGPQFIFQYYREEENGRGNFPPRFSGLQFPNYSSELNVNALELDDSALYLCASRLDRVTGELFFGEGSRLTVL.

J is TRBJ2-5 and V is TRBV24-1; unclear D gene. Trimming removed 4 bases at V and 4 bases at J, with 3 bases between. CDR1 and CDR2 from the germline V gene are KGHDR and SFDVKD. The CDR3 has 11 residues. The CDR3 DNA follows: TGTGCCACCAGTGACGTAGAGACCCAGTACTTC. Its translation is CATSDVETQYF.